This TCR beta chain was retrieved from a study of T-cell reconstitution after alpha-beta-depleted transplantation in children. Study outcomes and limitations: The study reportedly traced alpha-beta T cells about two months after transplant to several hundred expanded graft clones. It was newly produced T cells that mostly accounted for T-cell counts and diversity one year after transplant. Recipient T cells and thymic progenitors that survived gave rise to the high TCRbeta diversity observed at day 60 in some patients.

Unique molecular identifiers were incorporated into the prepared TCRbeta library. TCRdb used MiXCR to reprocess the PCR reads, holding one entry per CDR3 protein. The sample lists approximately 400,000 distinct CDR3 sequences; around 16% were seen once. The sample holds many counts of this clonotype. Its matching antigen is unknown. CDR1 and CDR2 from the germline V gene are SNHLY and FYNNEI. The J segment lost 2 bases and the V segment lost 5 bases, leaving 2 bases of the junction unmatched. This CDR3 region has 13 residues. The source of this sequence is a boy under two years old who had a stem cell transplant for Wiskott-Aldrich syndrome, so the T cells may come from the graft donor. This specimen consisted of PBMCs, mostly from graft donor cells, obtained 360 days after TCRalphabeta/CD19-depleted stem cell transplant. This rearrangement joins TRBV2 to TRBJ2-5; 7 bases map to TRBD1. The CDR3, as DNA: TGTGCCAGCAGTTCGGGACAGCAAGAGACCCAGTACTTC. This codes for CASSSGQQETQYF.